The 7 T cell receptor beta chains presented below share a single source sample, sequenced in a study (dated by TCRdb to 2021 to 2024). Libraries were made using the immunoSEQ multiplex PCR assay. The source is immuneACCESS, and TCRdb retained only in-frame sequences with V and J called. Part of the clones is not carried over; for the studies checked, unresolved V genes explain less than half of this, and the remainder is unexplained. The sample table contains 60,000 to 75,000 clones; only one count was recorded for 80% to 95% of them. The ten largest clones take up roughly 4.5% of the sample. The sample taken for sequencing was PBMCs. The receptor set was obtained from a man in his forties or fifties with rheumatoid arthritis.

The CDR3 coding sequence is TGTGCCAGCAGTTCACCACAGAGCTCTGGAAACACCATATATTTT. This encodes CASSSPQSSGNTIYF. J is TRBJ1-3 and V is TRBV28; no firm D call. CDR3 length: 15 residues. The V gene's germline CDR1 is MDHEN and CDR2 SYDVKM. Trimming pared 4 bases from V and 0 bases from J, leaving 10 bases between.

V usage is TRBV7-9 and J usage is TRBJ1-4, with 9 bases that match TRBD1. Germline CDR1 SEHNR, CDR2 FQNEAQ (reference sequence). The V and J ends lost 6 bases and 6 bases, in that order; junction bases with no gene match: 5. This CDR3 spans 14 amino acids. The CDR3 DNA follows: TGTGCCAGCAGTGCGGGACAGGGTGATGAAAAACTGTTTTTT. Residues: CASSAGQGDEKLFF.

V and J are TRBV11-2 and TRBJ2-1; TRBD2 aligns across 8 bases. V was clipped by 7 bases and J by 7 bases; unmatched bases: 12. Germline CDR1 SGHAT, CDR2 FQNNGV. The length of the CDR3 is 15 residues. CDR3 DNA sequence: TGTGCCAGCACCAAAGGGCTAGCGGGTGTTAATGAGCAGTTCTTC. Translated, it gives CASTKGLAGVNEQFF.

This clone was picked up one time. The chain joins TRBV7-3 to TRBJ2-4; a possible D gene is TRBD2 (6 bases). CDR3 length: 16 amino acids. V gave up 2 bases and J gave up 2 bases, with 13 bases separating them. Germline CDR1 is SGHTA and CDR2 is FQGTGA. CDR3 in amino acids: CASSLGFGSSKNIQYF. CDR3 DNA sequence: TGTGCCAGCAGCTTAGGGTTCGGGAGCTCCAAAAACATTCAGTACTTC. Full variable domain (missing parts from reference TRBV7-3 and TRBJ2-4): GAGVSQTPSNKVTEKGKYVELRCDPISGHTALYWYRQSLGQGPEFLIYFQGTGAADDSGLPNDRFFAVRPEGSVSTLKIQRTERGDSAVYLCASSLGFGSSKNIQYFGAGTRLSVL.

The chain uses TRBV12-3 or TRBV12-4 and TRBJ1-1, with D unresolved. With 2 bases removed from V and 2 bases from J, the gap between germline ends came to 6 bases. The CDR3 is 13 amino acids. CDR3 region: CASSLQENTEAFF. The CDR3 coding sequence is TGTGCCAGCAGTTTACAGGAAAACACTGAAGCTTTCTTT.

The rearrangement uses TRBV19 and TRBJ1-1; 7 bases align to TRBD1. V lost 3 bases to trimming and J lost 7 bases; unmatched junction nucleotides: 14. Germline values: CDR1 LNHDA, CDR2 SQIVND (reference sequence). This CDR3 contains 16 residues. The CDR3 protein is CASSMERKGGVFEAFF. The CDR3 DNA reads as TGTGCCAGTAGTATGGAACGGAAAGGGGGCGTCTTTGAAGCTTTCTTT.

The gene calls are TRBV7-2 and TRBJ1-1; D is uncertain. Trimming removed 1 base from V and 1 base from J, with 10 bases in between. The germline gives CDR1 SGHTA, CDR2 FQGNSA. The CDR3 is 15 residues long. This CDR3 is CASSLVAGRNTEAFF. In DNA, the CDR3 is TGTGCCAGCAGCTTAGTGGCAGGAAGGAACACTGAAGCTTTCTTT.